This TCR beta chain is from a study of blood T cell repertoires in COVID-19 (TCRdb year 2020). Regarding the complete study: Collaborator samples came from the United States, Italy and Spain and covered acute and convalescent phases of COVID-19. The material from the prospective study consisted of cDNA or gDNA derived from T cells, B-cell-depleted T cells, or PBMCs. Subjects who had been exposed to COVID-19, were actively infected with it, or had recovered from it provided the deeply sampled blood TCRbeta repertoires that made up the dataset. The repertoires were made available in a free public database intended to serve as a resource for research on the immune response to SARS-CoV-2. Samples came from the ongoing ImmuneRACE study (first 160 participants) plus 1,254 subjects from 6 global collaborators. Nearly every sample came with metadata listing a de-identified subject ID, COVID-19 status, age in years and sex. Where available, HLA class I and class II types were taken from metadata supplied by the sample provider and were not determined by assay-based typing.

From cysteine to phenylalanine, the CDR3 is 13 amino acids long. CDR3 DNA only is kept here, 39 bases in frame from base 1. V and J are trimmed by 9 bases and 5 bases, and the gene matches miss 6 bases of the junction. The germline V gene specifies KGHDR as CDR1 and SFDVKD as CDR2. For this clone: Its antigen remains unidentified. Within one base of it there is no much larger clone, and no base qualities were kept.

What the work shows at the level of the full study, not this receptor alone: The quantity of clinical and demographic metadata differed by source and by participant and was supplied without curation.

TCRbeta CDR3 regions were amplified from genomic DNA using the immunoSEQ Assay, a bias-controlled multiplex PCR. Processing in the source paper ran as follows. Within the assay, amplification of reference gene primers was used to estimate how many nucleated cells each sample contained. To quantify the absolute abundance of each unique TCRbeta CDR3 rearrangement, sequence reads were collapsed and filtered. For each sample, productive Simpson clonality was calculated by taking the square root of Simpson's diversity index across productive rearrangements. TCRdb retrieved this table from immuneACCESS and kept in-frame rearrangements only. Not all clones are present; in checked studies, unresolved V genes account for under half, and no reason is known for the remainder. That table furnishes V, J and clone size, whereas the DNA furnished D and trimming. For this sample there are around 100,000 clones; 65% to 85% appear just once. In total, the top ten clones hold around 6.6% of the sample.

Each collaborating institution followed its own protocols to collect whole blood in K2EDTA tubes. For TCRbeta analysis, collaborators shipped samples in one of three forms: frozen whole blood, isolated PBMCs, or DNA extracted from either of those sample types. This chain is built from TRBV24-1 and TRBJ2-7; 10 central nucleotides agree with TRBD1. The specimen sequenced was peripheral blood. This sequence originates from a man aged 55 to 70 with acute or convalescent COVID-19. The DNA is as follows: TGTGCCACCGGGACAGGGGCTTTGAACGAGCAGTACTTC. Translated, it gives CATGTGALNEQYF.